Below, 15 T cell receptor beta chains from the same sample are listed, as sequenced in a study of vaccination effects on CD4 cells after COVID-19. ViraFEST assay sequencing came after antigen-specific CD4+ T cells were expanded with viral peptide pools. At the end of about 9 days of culture, CD4+ T cells were isolated. All study participants received two doses of BNT162b2 or mRNA-1273 vaccine. Sequencing was performed with immunoSEQ multiplex PCR; in TCRdb, only in-frame clones are kept and a portion is missing. The profile shows some 40,000 clones, about 80% of them singletons. Which antigens these TCRs recognize remains unknown. The material was CD4+ T cells from PBMCs cultured with HCoV-NL63 spike peptides, obtained after COVID-19 vaccination. The receptor source for this set is a human donor who received a COVID-19 vaccine. Some clones in this sample may be carry-over from other donors' samples.

The gene calls are TRBV2 and TRBJ1-6, with a possible D match to TRBD1 (6 bases). This CDR3 spans 16 amino acids. Trimming took 8 bases from V and 7 from J, leaving 21 bases between them. Germline V gene data show CDR1 as SNHLY and CDR2 as FYNNEI. The CDR3 here is CASEPAGQNSNSPLHF. CDR3 DNA: TGTGCCAGCGAACCCGCGGGACAAAATTCCAATTCACCCCTCCACTTT.

This chain uses TRBV27 with TRBJ1-6; 8 positions match TRBD1. J was trimmed by 7 bases and V by 7 bases; bases with no gene match: 6. The CDR3 has 14 residues. CDR1 MNHEY and CDR2 SMNVEV come from the germline V gene (reference sequence). This chain's CDR3 is CASTRTGTNSPLHF. The DNA of the CDR3 is TGTGCCAGCACTCGGACAGGGACGAATTCACCCCTCCACTTT.

In DNA, the CDR3 is TGTGCCACCCGGGGTCAGGGAAGTTCACCCCTCCACTTT. Translated, it gives CATRGQGSSPLHF. The chain links TRBV6-5 to TRBJ1-6, with a tentative D call TRBD1 (5 bases). Germline-derived CDR1 and CDR2 are MNHEY and SVGAGI. The V end lost 10 bases, the J end lost 9 bases, and 16 bases lay between the germline ends. The CDR3 spans 13 residues.

The gene calls are TRBV18 and TRBJ2-7; tentative D call: TRBD2 (5 bases). V lost 3 bases to trimming and J lost 0 bases, with 21 bases between them. Per germline, CDR1 KGHSH and CDR2 LQKENI. CDR3 length: 18 amino acids. CDR3 sequence: CASSPAGSGIYYSYEQYV. For the CDR3, the DNA is TGTGCCAGCTCACCCGCGGGCAGTGGAATATATTACTCCTACGAGCAGTACGTC.

This chain links TRBV6-4 with TRBJ2-3; D may match TRBD1 or TRBD2 (5 bases each). The CDR3 has 14 residues. V gave up 6 bases and J gave up 2 bases, with 12 bases separating them. Looked up from germline, CDR1 is MRHNA and CDR2 is SNTAGT. The CDR3 sequence is CASRRDRNTDTQYF. CDR3 nucleotides: TGTGCCAGCAGACGGGACCGAAACACAGATACGCAGTATTTT.

This chain links TRBV6-6 with TRBJ2-1; unclear D gene. V dropped 2 bases and J dropped 2 bases, with 10 bases sitting between them. In germline, CDR1 is MNHNY, CDR2 SVGAGI (reference sequence). The CDR3 extends over 15 amino acids. The CDR3 is CASSYQASTYNEQFF. The DNA for the CDR3 is TGTGCCAGCAGTTACCAAGCGTCCACCTACAATGAGCAGTTCTTC.

J is TRBJ1-1 and V is TRBV6-5; no firm D call. Germline V gene lookup returns CDR1 MNHEY and CDR2 SVGAGI. V gave up 6 bases and J gave up 3 bases, with 8 bases separating them. This CDR3 has 12 residues. The CDR3 DNA follows: TGTGCCAGCAGGCGGACCGACACTGAAGCTTTCTTT. It specifies CASRRTDTEAFF.

The J gene is TRBJ2-7, the V gene TRBV3-1 (or the pseudogene TRBV3-2); a possible D gene is TRBD2 (6 bases). This CDR3 is 13 amino acids long. Germline values: CDR1 LGHDT, CDR2 YNNKEL (reference sequence). V lost 4 bases and J lost 3, with 10 bases in between. The CDR3 reads CASSPGGNYEQYV. The CDR3, as DNA: TGTGCCAGCAGCCCGGGCGGGAACTACGAGCAGTACGTC.

This clone came up once. The rearrangement uses TRBV7-2 and TRBJ1-1; no firm D call. Trimming shortened V by 8 bases and J by 1 base, and 11 bases separated the two germline ends. Germline loops: CDR1 SGHTA, CDR2 FQGNSA. The CDR3 contains 13 residues. CDR3 nucleotide sequence: TGTGCCAGCCGAGAAGGGCCGAACACTGAAGCTTTCTTT. This gives the protein CASREGPNTEAFF.

CDR3 in amino acids: CASRGTGAQGNEQFF. For the CDR3, the DNA is TGTGCCAGCAGGGGGACAGGGGCGCAAGGCAATGAGCAGTTCTTC. J is TRBJ2-1 and V is TRBV6-6; 10 bases match TRBD1. In germline, CDR1 is MNHNY, CDR2 SVGAGI (reference sequence). This CDR3 region has 15 residues. The ends lost 6 bases at V and 6 bases at J; junction bases unmatched: 8.

This clone was recorded a few times. The chain employs TRBV6-6 and TRBJ2-7; TRBD2 matches 7 bases. This CDR3 spans 14 amino acids. The V and J ends lost 5 bases and 2 bases, in that order; junction bases with no gene match: 6. Germline CDR1 and CDR2: MNHNY and SVGAGI (reference sequence). In DNA form, the CDR3 reads TGTGCCAGCAGTACGTATAGCGGGCCCTACGAGCAGTACGTC. It specifies CASSTYSGPYEQYV.

V usage is TRBV7-2 and J usage is TRBJ2-5, with 8 bases fitting TRBD2. CDR3 length: 14 residues. The V segment lost 1 base and the J segment 7 bases; nucleotides outside the gene matches: 5. The germline gives CDR1 SGHTA, CDR2 FQGNSA. The CDR3 region is CASSLDSGGGTQYF. As DNA, the CDR3 is TGTGCCAGCAGCTTAGACTCGGGAGGGGGGACCCAGTACTTC. The variable domain in full, completed from reference TRBV7-2 and TRBJ2-5, reads GAGVSQSPSNKVTEKGKDVELRCDPISGHTALYWYRQSLGQGLEFLIYFQGNSAPDKSGLPSDRFSAERTGGSVSTLTIQRTQQEDSAVYLCASSLDSGGGTQYFGPGTRLLVL.

This chain uses TRBV7-2 with TRBJ1-5; 7 nucleotides match TRBD1. Germline values: CDR1 SGHTA, CDR2 FQGNSA. The CDR3 sequence is 15 residues long. Trimming at V came to 5 bases and at J to 4 bases, leaving 8 bases not matched to a gene. CDR3 protein: CASSTTGQVNQPQHF. The CDR3 DNA follows: TGTGCCAGCAGCACTACAGGACAGGTTAATCAGCCCCAGCATTTT.

This clone appeared once. Written as DNA, the CDR3 is TGTGCCAGCAGTTACTATCTAGCATCTGGGGCCAACGTCCTGACTTTC. The encoded protein is CASSYYLASGANVLTF. J is TRBJ2-6 and V is TRBV6-6; D may be TRBD2 (5 bases). There are 16 residues in the CDR3. Deletions cut 1 base from V and 1 base from J, with 8 bases between. The germline CDR1 and CDR2 sequences are MNHNY and SVGAGI (reference sequence).

The J gene is TRBJ1-1, the V gene TRBV19; perhaps TRBD1 as D (6 bases). The germline gives CDR1 LNHDA, CDR2 SQIVND (reference sequence). The CDR3 length is 15 residues. Trimming pared 1 base from V and 1 base from J, leaving 10 bases between. The DNA of the CDR3 is TGTGCCAGTAGTATAGGAAACAGGGAGAACACTGAAGCTTTCTTT. It specifies CASSIGNRENTEAFF. Supplemented by reference TRBV19 and TRBJ1-1, the full variable domain reads DGGITQSPKYLFRKEGQNVTLSCEQNLNHDAMYWYRQDPGQGLRLIYYSQIVNDFQKGDIAEGYSVSREKKESFPLTVTSAQKNPTAFYLCASSIGNRENTEAFFGQGTRLTVV.